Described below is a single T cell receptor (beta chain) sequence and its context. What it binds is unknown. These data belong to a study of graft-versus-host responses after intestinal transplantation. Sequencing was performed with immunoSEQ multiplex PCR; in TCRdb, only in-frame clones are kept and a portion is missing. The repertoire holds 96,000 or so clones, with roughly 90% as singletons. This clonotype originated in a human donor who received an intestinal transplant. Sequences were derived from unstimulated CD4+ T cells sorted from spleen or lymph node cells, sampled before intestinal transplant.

The CDR3 region has the DNA TGCGCCAGCAGCCAAGACCAGACTAGCGGCTCCTACAATGAGCAGTTCTTC. It encodes CASSQDQTSGSYNEQFF. V usage is TRBV4-1 and J usage is TRBJ2-1, with 9 bases identical to TRBD2. CDR1 and CDR2 from the germline V gene are MGHRA and YSYEKL. The CDR3 length is 17 residues. V lost 0 bases, J lost 0 bases, and 3 bases stayed unmatched.